The 30 T cell receptor beta chains in this list originate from one sample, sequenced in a study of blood T cell repertoires in COVID-19. Profiling relied on immunoSEQ multiplex PCR, and the TCRdb table lists in-frame clones only, not all of them. The sample carries over 400,000 clones, around 85% recorded once. Specimen: PBMCs or T cells enriched from blood (not recorded which). These receptor sequences come from an older woman who had recovered from COVID-19.

This chain connects TRBV5-8 to TRBJ2-7; 9 nucleotides align to TRBD1. Per germline, CDR1 SGHTS and CDR2 YDEGEE. V dropped 2 bases and J dropped 6; count of bases not matched to a gene: 9. CDR3 length: 15 residues. The CDR3 loop is CASSFYGTGFSEQYV. The DNA for the CDR3 is TGTGCCAGCAGCTTTTATGGGACAGGGTTTTCCGAGCAGTACGTC.

The rearrangement joins TRBV10-3 to TRBJ1-4, with TRBD1 matching 8 bases. Per the germline V gene, CDR1 is ENHRY and CDR2 is SYGVKD. Losses at the gene ends were 5 bases for V and 6 bases for J; bases not matched to a gene: 5. The CDR3 extends over 14 amino acids. The CDR3 sequence is CAISPSGGDEKLFF. Written as DNA, the CDR3 is TGTGCCATCAGTCCCTCAGGGGGCGATGAAAAACTGTTTTTT.

The rearrangement links TRBV27 to TRBJ1-1; possible D gene TRBD1, 6 bases. Germline CDR1 reads MNHEY; CDR2 reads SMNVEV (reference sequence). The CDR3 totals 14 residues. Trimming took off 7 bases at V and 0 bases at J, with 12 bases between the two ends. This CDR3 is CASTPGHLNTEAFF. The CDR3 DNA follows: TGTGCCAGCACCCCGGGACACCTGAACACTGAAGCTTTCTTT.

The rearrangement joins TRBV19 to TRBJ2-6, with D unresolved. Germline V gene sequence: CDR1 LNHDA, CDR2 SQIVND (reference sequence). V lost 9 bases and J 2 bases, leaving 14 bases between the germline ends. The CDR3 contains 15 residues. CDR3: CASTDTATGANVLTF. The CDR3 DNA reads TGTGCCAGCACCGATACAGCTACTGGGGCCAACGTCCTGACTTTC.

CDR3 amino acids: CASSAGGTGNTIYF. The CDR3 coding sequence is TGTGCCAGCAGTGCGGGGGGAACTGGAAACACCATATATTTT. The rearrangement links TRBV25-1 to TRBJ1-3; TRBD1 might be the D (5 bases). The CDR3 spans 14 residues. The V end lost 4 bases, the J end lost 2 bases, and 9 bases lay between the germline ends. Germline V lookup: CDR1 MGHDK, CDR2 SYGVNS.

This chain joins TRBV29-1 and TRBJ2-2; D is possibly TRBD1 (5 bases). The V and J ends lost 4 bases and 1 base respectively, with 10 bases between them. Germline V lookup: CDR1 SQVTM, CDR2 ANQGSEA. This CDR3 is 14 amino acids long. The CDR3, as DNA: TGCAGCGTTGTGCCCGGACAGAACACCGGGGAGCTGTTTTTT. It specifies CSVVPGQNTGELFF.

The chain recombines TRBV2 with TRBJ2-1, with 13 bases aligning to TRBD2. Germline CDR1 and CDR2: SNHLY and FYNNEI. V shed 5 bases and J 4 bases; nucleotides not matched to a gene: 17. CDR3 length: 20 residues. CDR3 protein: CASSYATSGGPTVLYNEQFF. DNA of the CDR3: TGTGCCAGCAGTTATGCGACTAGCGGGGGGCCTACCGTACTATACAATGAGCAGTTCTTC.

CDR3 sequence reads: CAISAPGGIDYGYTF. CDR3 bases: TGTGCCATCAGCGCACCAGGGGGCATCGACTATGGCTACACCTTC. The chain carries TRBV10-3 and TRBJ1-2, with 8 bases lining up with TRBD1. The CDR3 totals 15 residues. Germline V gene data show CDR1 as ENHRY and CDR2 as SYGVKD. Trimming at V came to 6 bases and at J to 3 bases, leaving 9 bases not matched to a gene.

J is TRBJ1-5 and V is TRBV2; weak D call: TRBD1 (6 bases). V dropped 7 bases and J dropped 0 bases, with 10 bases sitting between them. This CDR3 has 14 amino acids. Per germline, CDR1 SNHLY and CDR2 FYNNEI. The CDR3: CASTQGNSNQPQHF. The DNA for the CDR3 is TGTGCCAGCACACAGGGAAATAGCAATCAGCCCCAGCATTTT.

V gene TRBV12-5 combines with J gene TRBJ1-2; D may be TRBD1 (5 bases). CDR3 length: 15 residues. Germline V gene data show CDR1 as LGHNT and CDR2 as FRNRAP. Trimming cost V 5 bases and J 4 bases, with 17 bases left between them. CDR3 nucleotide sequence: TGTGCTAGTGGTCGACGTGCCTCGGACATCTATGGCTACACCTTC. Translated, it gives CASGRRASDIYGYTF.

The rearrangement joins TRBV2 to TRBJ1-2, with 7 positions matching TRBD1. The trim removed 5 bases at V and 4 bases at J, leaving 7 bases unmatched. The V gene's germline CDR1 is SNHLY and CDR2 FYNNEI. The CDR3 is 14 residues long. CDR3 nucleotides: TGTGCCAGCAGTCGGACAGGCTCTTCCTATGGCTACACCTTC. This codes for CASSRTGSSYGYTF. Using reference TRBV2 and TRBJ1-2 for the parts outside the CDR3, the full variable domain is EPEVTQTPSHQVTQMGQEVILRCVPISNHLYFYWYRQILGQKVEFLVSFYNNEISEKSEIFDDQFSVERPDGSNFTLKIRSTKLEDSAMYFCASSRTGSSYGYTFGSGTRLTVV.

The chain uses TRBV5-1 and TRBJ2-2; no firm D call. CDR3 size: 14 residues. Germline CDR1 and CDR2: SGHRS and YFSETQ. V lost 3 bases, J lost 1 base, and 7 bases lay in between. CDR3 loop: CASSYRQNTGELFF. For the CDR3, the DNA is TGCGCCAGCAGCTACCGACAGAACACCGGGGAGCTGTTTTTT.

The genes are TRBV9 and TRBJ2-2, with 9 bases fitting TRBD2. The V gene's germline CDR1 is SGDLS and CDR2 YYNGEE. The CDR3 contains 15 residues. Trimming took 4 bases from V and 5 from J; bases not matched to a gene: 6. CDR3 sequence reads: CASSRSGGITGELFF. CDR3 in DNA: TGTGCCAGCAGCCGAAGCGGGGGGATTACCGGGGAGCTGTTTTTT.

The V and J genes are TRBV18 and TRBJ1-2; 9 bases fit TRBD1. The CDR3 covers 18 residues. Germline CDR1 is KGHSH and CDR2 is LQKENI. Trimming at V came to 4 bases and at J to 2 bases, leaving 14 bases not matched to a gene. CDR3 protein: CASSLGQGLEHTNYGYTF. The CDR3 nucleotides are TGTGCCAGCTCACTAGGACAGGGGCTCGAGCACACCAACTATGGCTACACCTTC.

This clone appeared a few times. This chain uses TRBV24-1 with TRBJ2-5, with 9 bases lining up with TRBD1. V lost 4 bases and J lost 5; bases outside the gene matches: 10. The CDR3 spans 16 residues. Germline CDR1 is KGHDR and CDR2 is SFDVKD. This CDR3 reads CATSELGQGGSETQYF. The CDR3 DNA sequence: TGTGCCACCAGTGAGCTGGGACAGGGTGGCTCGGAGACCCAGTACTTC.

This clone was observed a few times. This sequence joins TRBV28 and TRBJ1-5; D perhaps matches TRBD1 (6 bases). The V end lost 7 bases, the J end lost 1 base, and 20 bases lay between the germline ends. Germline-derived CDR1 and CDR2 are MDHEN and SYDVKM. The CDR3 consists of 17 residues. The CDR3, as DNA: TGTGCCAGCACAATCTCAGGGGATAATTACAGCAATCAGCCCCAGCATTTT. It codes for CASTISGDNYSNQPQHF.

This chain joins TRBV7-2 and TRBJ1-1, with 8 bases matching TRBD1. Germline CDR1 and CDR2: SGHTA and FQGNSA. The CDR3 runs 14 residues. J was trimmed by 6 bases and V by 5 bases; bases with no gene match: 8. This CDR3 reads CASSDRPQGAEAFF. In DNA, the CDR3 is TGTGCCAGCAGCGATAGGCCACAGGGGGCTGAAGCTTTCTTT.

The chain couples TRBV19 to TRBJ1-5; D unclear. The CDR3 is 15 amino acids. Trimming stripped 4 bases from V and 0 bases from J, with 10 bases between. Looked up from germline, CDR1 is LNHDA and CDR2 is SQIVND (reference sequence). The CDR3 nucleotides read TGTGCCAGTAGTACCAGCCAGGATAGCAATCAGCCCCAGCATTTT. Residues: CASSTSQDSNQPQHF.

CDR3 residues: CASSSVSSSGYGYTF. The CDR3 nucleotides are TGTGCCAGCAGCTCCGTTAGTTCCTCAGGGTATGGCTACACCTTC. V is TRBV5-6 and J is TRBJ1-2, with D perhaps TRBD1 (5 bases). The ends were cut back, 3 bases at V and 5 bases at J, with 17 bases in the middle. Germline lookup yields CDR1 SGHDT and CDR2 YYEEEE. The CDR3 contains 15 residues.

The chain uses TRBV3-1 (or the pseudogene TRBV3-2) and TRBJ2-3; no firm D call. Germline V CDR1 and CDR2: LGHDT, YNNKEL (reference sequence). This CDR3 region has 14 residues. Trimming removed 0 bases from V and 3 bases from J, with 7 bases in between. CDR3 sequence reads: CASSQESGTDTQYF. For the CDR3, the DNA is TGTGCCAGCAGCCAAGAATCCGGGACAGATACGCAGTATTTT.

This chain connects TRBV7-9 to TRBJ2-3; 8 bases map to TRBD2. Germline lookup yields CDR1 SEHNR and CDR2 FQNEAQ (reference sequence). With 5 bases clipped from V and 0 bases from J, the junction kept 7 bases outside the gene matches. CDR3 length: 16 residues. The CDR3 sequence is CASSPALAGSTDTQYF. The CDR3 DNA reads TGTGCCAGCAGCCCCGCTCTAGCGGGCAGCACAGATACGCAGTATTTT.

This chain joins TRBV5-1 and TRBJ1-2; TRBD1 is a possible D gene (5 bases). The CDR3 length is 15 residues. Trimming removed 4 bases from V and 2 bases from J, with 15 bases in between. Looked up from germline, CDR1 is SGHRS and CDR2 is YFSETQ. The CDR3 nucleotides are TGCGCCAGCAGCCTTTCTCCGACAGCGAACTATGGCTACACCTTC. It translates to CASSLSPTANYGYTF. The full variable domain, its missing parts supplied by reference TRBV5-1 and TRBJ1-2, is KAGVTQTPRYLIKTRGQQVTLSCSPISGHRSVSWYQQTPGQGLQFLFEYFSETQRNKGNFPGRFSGRQFSNSRSEMNVSTLELGDSALYLCASSLSPTANYGYTFGSGTRLTVV.

The gene calls are TRBV13 and TRBJ2-2; TRBD2 matches at 9 bases. V trimming: 5 bases; J trimming: 6 bases; junction bases outside the gene matches: 10. CDR1 PRHDT and CDR2 FYEKMQ come from the germline V gene (reference sequence). There are 16 residues in the CDR3. The CDR3 region is CASSRRGRGGSGELFF. DNA of the CDR3: TGTGCCAGCAGCCGCCGGGGGCGGGGGGGCTCCGGGGAGCTGTTTTTT.

This chain uses TRBV21-1 with TRBJ2-7; TRBD2, the table's D call, lacks a check against the DNA. TRBV21-1 is a pseudogene segment. The CDR3 totals 13 residues. This chain's CDR3 is CASSKERAYEQYV. The DNA of the CDR3 is TGTGCCAGCAGCAAAGAACGGGCCTACGAGCAGTACGTC.

This chain links TRBV6-5 with TRBJ1-1; D is undetermined. The CDR3 length is 14 residues. The germline CDR1 and CDR2 sequences are MNHEY and SVGAGI. With 8 bases removed from V and 0 bases from J, the gap between germline ends came to 13 bases. CDR3 nucleotide sequence: TGTGCCAGCGGCAAACATGAAATGAACACTGAAGCTTTCTTT. This sequence encodes CASGKHEMNTEAFF.

DNA for the CDR3: TGTGCCAGCGCCTTAGGGGGAACTGGAAACACCATATATTTT. Translated, it gives CASALGGTGNTIYF. The rearrangement joins TRBV6-5 to TRBJ1-3; perhaps TRBD1 as D (6 bases). CDR1 is MNHEY and CDR2 is SVGAGI in the germline V gene. CDR3 size: 14 residues. Trimming pared 8 bases from V and 2 bases from J, leaving 13 bases between.

V gene TRBV27 combines with J gene TRBJ1-6, with 7 nucleotides matching TRBD1. This CDR3 has 17 residues. J was trimmed by 5 bases and V by 6 bases; bases with no gene match: 13. Looked up from germline, CDR1 is MNHEY and CDR2 is SMNVEV (reference sequence). CDR3 in amino acids: CASRGSGGNLHNSPLHF. The CDR3 DNA sequence: TGTGCCAGCAGGGGATCAGGGGGAAATCTCCATAATTCACCCCTCCACTTT.

V is TRBV6-6 and J is TRBJ2-1; 10 positions match TRBD2. Germline V gene sequence: CDR1 MNHNY, CDR2 SVGAGI (reference sequence). The CDR3 consists of 13 residues. The trim removed 7 bases at V and 9 bases at J, leaving 6 bases unmatched. DNA for the CDR3: TGTGCCAGCAAGGTAGCGGGGGGTAGTGAGCAGTTCTTC. Translated: CASKVAGGSEQFF.

The chain carries TRBV2 and TRBJ2-2; TRBD1 is a possible D gene (5 bases). CDR1 and CDR2 from the germline V gene are SNHLY and FYNNEI. Trimming removed 6 bases at V and 1 base at J, with 9 bases between. The CDR3 is 14 amino acids. This chain's CDR3 is CASRDDRNTGELFF. CDR3 sequence (DNA): TGTGCCAGCAGGGACGACAGGAACACCGGGGAGCTGTTTTTT.

The J gene is TRBJ1-1, the V gene TRBV3-1 (or the pseudogene TRBV3-2); TRBD1 is a possible D gene (5 bases). V gave up 1 base and J gave up 0 bases, with 9 bases separating them. CDR3 length: 15 residues. From germline, CDR1 is LGHDT and CDR2 YNNKEL (reference sequence). CDR3: CASSQASGLNTEAFF. CDR3 nucleotide sequence: TGTGCCAGCAGCCAAGCCTCAGGGCTGAACACTGAAGCTTTCTTT.